This T cell receptor beta chain was found in a study of CD8 T cells in Susac syndrome. Study-wide results and limits: The study's TCR sequencing and HLA analysis covered a relatively small number of individuals, and the study acknowledged this.

V dropped 4 bases and J dropped 9; count of bases not matched to a gene: 4. Germline values: CDR1 DFQATT, CDR2 SNEGSKA (reference sequence). This CDR3 spans 12 amino acids. A word on this clonotype: Its target is not known.

When the RNA was reverse transcribed, random hexamers were used with an input of roughly 0.45 to 1 ug. TCRdb passed the immunoSEQ multiplex PCR reads through MiXCR, listing each CDR3 protein once. This table holds some 65,000 distinct CDR3 sequences, about 94% found once. This TCR derives from a human donor with multiple sclerosis. The chain recombines TRBV20-1 with TRBJ2-1; 9 nucleotides align to TRBD2. The sequenced sample was CD8+ T cells from PBMCs. Written as DNA, the CDR3 is TGCAGTGCTATGGGACTAGCTATTGAGCAGTTCTTC. Translation: CSAMGLAIEQFF.